The source of this T cell receptor beta chain is a study of T cell responses to AZD1222 COVID-19 vaccine (TCRdb year 2021). Regarding the research as a whole: AZD1222 recipients given second doses at about 4 weeks or at about 12 weeks were pooled, since spike-specific TCR depth and breadth were not found to differ between the two schedules. A total of just over 230 trial participants underwent TCR sequencing, of whom about 210 had received two doses of AZD1222 and about 25 had received two doses of the MenACWY control vaccine. Trial participants were enrolled by age into 18-55, 56-69 and 70-plus year subgroups, with approximately 150, 28 and 58 TCR-sequenced participants respectively.

The CDR3 regions of human TCRbeta chains were analyzed by immunosequencing. In the authors' own workflow: Repertoire TCRs were checked for matches against a reference library of SARS-CoV-2-specific TCRs that had been generated using the MIRA antigen-specificity platform. Breadth was defined as the fraction of unique TCRs that were SARS-CoV-2-associated, and depth was defined as the fraction of total T cells that were SARS-CoV-2-associated. Using the MIRA data, every spike-specific TCR was mapped to the spike region that the TCR reacted to and assigned to either a CD4 or a CD8 class. Log10-transformed breadth and depth values were compared by one-way ANOVA with Sidak's multiple comparisons tests. The immuneACCESS repertoire file appears here via TCRdb, limited to in-frame rearrangements. These files lack a portion of the clones; in checked studies, under half of the deficit traces to unresolved V genes, and the cause of the others is not known. Clone size and V and J calls were adopted from that table, with D and trimming inferred from the DNA. This sample is represented by over 95,000 clones; 88% of them were singletons. The top ten clones comprise roughly 2.7% of the sample.

Reading the label with the study, this specimen's time point is: baseline before first vaccination. Vaccinee samples came from UK trials COV001 and COV002, including a single-blind randomized controlled phase 2/3 trial of AZD1222 (ChAdOx1 nCoV-19) in healthy adults. For TCRbeta chain sequencing, PBMC samples were collected from trial participants at day 0 and at day 28 after the second dose. Overall study results and their limits: Spike-specific TCR breadth and depth rose significantly after two AZD1222 doses compared with day 0 and with MenACWY recipients. Because no day 14 peak-response samples were available, the repertoires could be characterized only after the peak T cell response. Reportedly, almost half of the unique spike-specific TCRs recognized epitopes lying outside the regions that are mutated in the B.1.351 and B.1.1.7 variants. Vaccine-associated CD4 TCRs spanned the whole spike protein, with dominant responses in regions 160-218 and 743-854. Conclusions about previously exposed vaccinees are limited because only six or seven AZD1222 recipients were SARS-CoV-2 seropositive at baseline. In the small 56-69-year group, the increase in depth fell short of significance, most likely because of low power. Participants were mostly white British and included more females than males, and it was suggested by the authors that clonal diversity may have been underestimated.

This clone was recorded once. This receptor's antigen is unknown. Per-base quality was not reported, and no clone a single base away is much larger than it. The sequence was collected from an adult in good health. The material was peripheral blood, obtained on day 0 of AZD1222 vaccination.

The CDR3 has the sequence CASSGLAGGNNEQFF. The DNA sequence follows: TGTGCCAGCAGTGGACTAGCGGGAGGGAACAATGAGCAGTTCTTC. The chain is assembled from TRBV6-4 and TRBJ2-1; 14 bases in the middle match TRBD2. Via the germline V gene, CDR1 is MRHNA and CDR2 SNTAGT. The CDR3 runs 15 residues from the cysteine to the phenylalanine. CDR3 DNA only is kept here, 45 bases in frame from base 1. The germline V end is reduced by 4 bases and the J end by 5 bases; junction bases left unmatched: 1.